This TCR beta chain derives from a study of shared clonotypes between healthy human individuals (dated by TCRdb to about 2020). Notes on the research overall: The cohort included a few men and two women between 18 and 49 years of age. For each donor, CD4 naive and CD4 memory were each given three plates, CD8 naive was given two plates, and CD8 memory was given one plate. To estimate repertoire size and how much clonotype sharing occurs between individuals, the study deeply sequenced the blood TCR repertoires of a handful of healthy adults. To increase sequencing depth and limit assay-specific biases, different laboratories used diverse techniques to prepare libraries and sequence TCR repertoires. Between about 0.9 and 8.9 billion PBMCs per donor were obtained by leukapheresis. Broader findings and caveats from the paper: Based on pairwise subsampling, the degree of clonotype sharing among donors was expected to be affected by sequencing depth. Rarefaction of sorted-subset datasets indicated incomplete sequencing despite the large sequencing depth. Naive subsets generally had larger estimated clonotype richness than memory subsets did. Sampling was limited to blood, and TCR repertoires in tissue likely differ from TCR repertoires in blood. Sharing across several donors was observed for roughly 5.4% of naive CD4, over 3% of naive CD8, about 2.3% of memory CD4, and 0.4% of memory CD8 clonotypes. Clonotypes shared by all four sorted-subset donors showed higher generation probabilities than non-shared clonotypes. The genetic and exposure-history diversity represented was limited by the small number of donors.

Of note for this clone: Its antigen is unknown. No clone much larger than this one lies a single base away; base qualities are absent.

Using the deep immunoSEQ assay, multiplex PCR amplified TCR CDR3 regions from genomic DNA. Extracted genomic DNA from each cell subset was distributed evenly across all wells of several immunoSEQ 96-well plates, and each plate was treated as a replicate. Each replicate PCR for sorted subsets received around 0.2 ug genomic DNA, equal to tens of thousands of T cell genomes. Purified libraries were measured with a Qubit 3.0 fluorometer, size-checked on a Bioanalyzer 2100, and measured again with the KAPA Library Quantification kit. A separate single-read 150-cycle Illumina NextSeq 550 flow cell was used to sequence each immunoSEQ 96-well plate. As for the authors' bioinformatics: Because the immunoSEQ output held only junctional sequences and lacked quality scores, the filtering could not match the filtering applied to full-length reads. Sequences were annotated with PyIR, a Python wrapper for IgBLAST v1.9, and V/J genes and CDR3 were assigned using IMGT germline references. Reads were filtered out if the reads had weak V/J assignments (E-value above 1e-6), no CDR3, stop codons, out-of-frame junctions, or ambiguous translated residues. V3J clonotypes were defined as sequences sharing the same inferred V gene, J gene, and CDR3 amino acid sequence. Percentage overlap between repertoires was calculated by dividing the number of shared unique clonotypes by the size of the smaller repertoire. RTK rarefaction, the Chao1 estimator, and Recon v2.1 estimates of unobserved clonotypes were used to assess repertoire richness. Generation probabilities for all TCRbeta clonotypes obtained by the gDNA method from a handful of donors were computed using OLGA. TCRdb carries this immuneACCESS record with in-frame sequences only. Its versions omit some clonotypes, under half of them owing to an unresolved V gene in the studies checked, with the rest unexplained. D and trimming come from the DNA, and the V and J calls and clone size come from that table. A total of approximately 590,000 clones appear in this sample, just under 97% of them only once. The top ten hold 0.095% to 0.12% of the sample.

Via the germline V gene (reference sequence), CDR1 is SGHNT and CDR2 YYREEE. From cysteine to phenylalanine, the CDR3 is 13 amino acids long. The only DNA kept is the CDR3, 39 bases in frame from the first base. V was cut back by 3 bases and J by 5 bases, leaving a gap of 9 bases between them. CD8 naive samples were obtained by positive selection for CCR7 among CD45RO-negative cells, yielding a CD45RA+CCR7+ population from which TemRA cells were excluded. Healthy HIV-negative adults with no recently reported acute infections or vaccinations were included as donors. Every donor was a Caucasian adult residing in Nashville, Tennessee, USA. Blood was obtained by leukapheresis, after which PBMCs were separated by Ficoll-Histopaque density gradient centrifugation and cryopreserved in liquid nitrogen vapor phase. Analytical flow cytometry was used to check the purity and quantity of every magnetically sorted T cell population. Genomic DNA was isolated from each sorted fraction and quantified by UV absorbance on a Nanodrop 2000c.

The chain couples TRBV5-4 to TRBJ2-1; no D gene can be assigned with confidence. Sequenced input: naive CD8+ T cells sorted from blood. In light of the paper, this sample's cell subset or site label describes: CD45RA+CCR7+. This sequence was found in a woman aged 25 to 39 in good health. The DNA sequence follows: TGTGCCAGCAGCTCGGTCCTTAACAATGAGCAGTTCTTC. This gives the protein CASSSVLNNEQFF. The CDR3, completed at both ends by the reference TRBV5-4 and TRBJ2-1 genes, gives the full variable domain ETGVTQSPTHLIKTRGQQVTLRCSSQSGHNTVSWYQQALGQGPQFIFQYYREEENGRGNFPPRFSGLQFPNYSSELNVNALELDDSALYLCASSSVLNNEQFFGPGTRLTVL.